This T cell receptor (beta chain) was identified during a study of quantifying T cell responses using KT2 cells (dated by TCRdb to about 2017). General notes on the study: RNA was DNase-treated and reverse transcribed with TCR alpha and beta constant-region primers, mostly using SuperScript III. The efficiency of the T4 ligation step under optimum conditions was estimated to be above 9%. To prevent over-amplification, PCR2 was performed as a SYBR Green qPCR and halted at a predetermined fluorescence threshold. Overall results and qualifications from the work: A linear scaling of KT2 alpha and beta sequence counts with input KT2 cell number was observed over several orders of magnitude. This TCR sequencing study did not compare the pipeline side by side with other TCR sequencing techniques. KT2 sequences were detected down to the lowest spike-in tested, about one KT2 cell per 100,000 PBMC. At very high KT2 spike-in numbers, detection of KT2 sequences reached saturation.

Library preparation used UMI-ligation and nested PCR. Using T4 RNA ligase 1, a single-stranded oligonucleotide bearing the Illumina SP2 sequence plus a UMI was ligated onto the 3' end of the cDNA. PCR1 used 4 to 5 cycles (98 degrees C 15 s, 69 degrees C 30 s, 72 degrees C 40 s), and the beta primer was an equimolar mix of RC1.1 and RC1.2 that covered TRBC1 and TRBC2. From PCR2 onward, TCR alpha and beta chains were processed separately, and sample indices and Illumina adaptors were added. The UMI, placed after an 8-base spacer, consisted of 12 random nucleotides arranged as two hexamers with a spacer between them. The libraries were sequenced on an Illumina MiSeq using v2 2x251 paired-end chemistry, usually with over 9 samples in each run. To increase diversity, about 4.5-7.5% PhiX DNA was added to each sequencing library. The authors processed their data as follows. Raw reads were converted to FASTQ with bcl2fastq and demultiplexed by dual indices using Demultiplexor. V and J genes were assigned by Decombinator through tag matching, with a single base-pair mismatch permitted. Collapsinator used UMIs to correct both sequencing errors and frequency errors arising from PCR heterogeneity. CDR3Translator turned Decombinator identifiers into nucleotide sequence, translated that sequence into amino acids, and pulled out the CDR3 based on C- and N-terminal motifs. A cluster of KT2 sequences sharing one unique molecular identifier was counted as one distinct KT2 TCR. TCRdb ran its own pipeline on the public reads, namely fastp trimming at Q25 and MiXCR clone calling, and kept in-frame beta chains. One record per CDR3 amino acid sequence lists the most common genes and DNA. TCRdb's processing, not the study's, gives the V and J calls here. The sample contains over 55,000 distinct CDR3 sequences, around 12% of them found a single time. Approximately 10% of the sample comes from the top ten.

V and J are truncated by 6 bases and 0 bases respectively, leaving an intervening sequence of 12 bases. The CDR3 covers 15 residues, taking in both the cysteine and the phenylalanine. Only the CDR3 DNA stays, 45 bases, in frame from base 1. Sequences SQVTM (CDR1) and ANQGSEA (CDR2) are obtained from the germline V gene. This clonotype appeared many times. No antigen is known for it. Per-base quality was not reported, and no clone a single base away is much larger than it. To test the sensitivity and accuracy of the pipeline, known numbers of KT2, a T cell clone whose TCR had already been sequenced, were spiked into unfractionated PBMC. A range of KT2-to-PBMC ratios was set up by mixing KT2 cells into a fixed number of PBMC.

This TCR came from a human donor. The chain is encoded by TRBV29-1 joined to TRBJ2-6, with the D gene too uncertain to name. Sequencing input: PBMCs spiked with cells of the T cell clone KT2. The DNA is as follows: TGCAGCGTAAGAGCAAGAGACTCTGGGGCCAACGTCCTGACTTTC. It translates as CSVRARDSGANVLTF.